This TCR beta chain originates from a study of T cells in Graves' hyperthyroidism and ophthalmopathy. Across the study: At the time of initial diagnosis and before any treatment, peripheral blood was collected.

Diagnoses rested on clinical symptoms, serum thyroxine and TRAb, thyroid ultrasound and orbital computed tomography. This CDR3 is built from 14 residues. The V gene lost 5 bases and the J gene lost 7 bases, with 15 bases spanning the gap. RNA transcripts provided the source from which TCR beta CDR3 regions were amplified. During a first-round RT-PCR of the TCR CDR3, the HTBI primer set was used. TCRdb processed the multiplex PCR reads anew with MiXCR; each CDR3 protein has one entry. The repertoire holds approximately 400,000 distinct CDR3 sequences, with about 14% as singletons. Findings of the study overall: Blood also held most thyroid clonotypes expanded beyond 0.001. A median 6.5 months before onset, the model predicted ophthalmopathy.

This clonotype was observed a few times. Its antigen is as yet unknown. The clonotype was recovered from a man aged 25 to 45 with Graves' hyperthyroidism that later progressed to Graves' ophthalmopathy. The specimen sequenced was blood. The chain links TRBV12-3 or TRBV12-4 to TRBJ2-4, with unresolved D. In DNA form, the CDR3 reads TGTGCCAGCAGTCCCAACGCGTTCGGGAACATTCAGTACTTC. This sequence encodes CASSPNAFGNIQYF.